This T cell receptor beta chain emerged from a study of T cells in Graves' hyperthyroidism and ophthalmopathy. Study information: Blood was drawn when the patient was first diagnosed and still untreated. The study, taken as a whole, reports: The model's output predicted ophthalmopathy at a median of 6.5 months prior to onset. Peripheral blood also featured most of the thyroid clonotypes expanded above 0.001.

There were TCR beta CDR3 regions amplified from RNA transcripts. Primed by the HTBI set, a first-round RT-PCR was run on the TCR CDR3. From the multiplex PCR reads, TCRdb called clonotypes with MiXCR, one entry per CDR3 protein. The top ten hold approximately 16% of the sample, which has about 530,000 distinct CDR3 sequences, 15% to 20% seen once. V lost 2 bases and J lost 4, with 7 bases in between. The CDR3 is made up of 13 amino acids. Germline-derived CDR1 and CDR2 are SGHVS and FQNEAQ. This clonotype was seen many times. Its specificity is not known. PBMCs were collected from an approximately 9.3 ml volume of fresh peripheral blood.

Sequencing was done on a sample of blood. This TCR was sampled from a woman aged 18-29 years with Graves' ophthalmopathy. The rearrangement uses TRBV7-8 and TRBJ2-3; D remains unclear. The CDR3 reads CASSLLGSDTQYF. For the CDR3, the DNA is TGTGCCAGCAGCTTACTGGGGTCAGATACGCAGTATTTT.